What follows are 26 T cell receptor beta chains derived from one specimen sequenced in a study of shared clonotypes between healthy human individuals. Sequenced by immunoSEQ multiplex PCR; TCRdb stores in-frame clones only, minus some. The data hold roughly 2.5 million clones, with just over 90% observed a single time. Material for sequencing was naive CD4+ T cells sorted from blood. Subset meaning: CD45RA+ positively selected. Receptor source: a young man in good health.

This chain links TRBV5-1 with TRBJ2-2; possibly TRBD2 for D (5 bases). The CDR3 has 15 residues. CDR1 and CDR2 (germline): SGHRS, YFSETQ. V was clipped by 5 bases and J by 1 base, with 12 bases between them. The CDR3 DNA reads as TGCGCCAGCAGACCCAAGGGAGAGAACACCGGGGAGCTGTTTTTT. Its translation is CASRPKGENTGELFF.

This clone appeared a few times. The chain carries TRBV2 and TRBJ2-5, with a possible D match to TRBD2 (5 bases). V was clipped by 1 base and J by 5 bases, with 14 bases between them. Germline V gene data show CDR1 as SNHLY and CDR2 as FYNNEI. CDR3 length equals 15 residues. The CDR3 reads CASSEGIMGEETQYF. For the CDR3, the DNA is TGTGCCAGCAGTGAAGGTATAATGGGAGAGGAGACCCAGTACTTC.

The rearrangement joins TRBV7-9 to TRBJ2-5; 7 nucleotides agree with TRBD1. CDR1 and CDR2 (germline): SEHNR, FQNEAQ (reference sequence). V gave up 2 bases and J gave up 4 bases; unmatched junction bases: 7. The CDR3 contains 15 residues. The CDR3 region is CASSLTGAGGETQYF. CDR3 sequence (DNA): TGTGCCAGCAGCTTAACAGGGGCTGGAGGAGAGACCCAGTACTTC.

The chain is built from TRBV28 and TRBJ1-6, with 9 bases identical to TRBD1. The CDR3 has 15 amino acids. Germline CDR1 and CDR2: MDHEN and SYDVKM. Trimming took 4 bases from V and 7 from J; bases not matched to a gene: 5. The CDR3 protein is CASSSQQGANSPLHF. CDR3 coding DNA: TGTGCCAGCAGTTCACAACAGGGGGCGAATTCACCCCTCCACTTT.

J is TRBJ1-4 and V is TRBV19, with D possibly being TRBD1 (6 bases). This CDR3 has 14 residues. Germline V gene lookup returns CDR1 LNHDA and CDR2 SQIVND (reference sequence). V was clipped by 9 bases and J by 8 bases, with 19 bases between them. This CDR3 reads CASEHQGRREKLFF. In DNA, the CDR3 is TGTGCCAGCGAGCACCAGGGGCGGCGGGAAAAACTGTTTTTT.

The chain is built from TRBV5-8 and TRBJ1-5; a weak D match, TRBD1 (5 bases). The ends were cut back, 0 bases at V and 4 bases at J, with 11 bases in the middle. CDR3 length equals 15 residues. CDR1 and CDR2 (germline): SGHTS, YDEGEE. For the CDR3, the DNA is TGTGCCAGCAGCTTGGGGCAGGGATGGAATCAGCCCCAGCATTTT. Amino acid sequence: CASSLGQGWNQPQHF.

V gene TRBV7-8 combines with J gene TRBJ1-3; D uncertain. The CDR3 has 14 amino acids. Germline V CDR1 and CDR2: SGHVS, FQNEAQ. The V end lost 6 bases, the J end lost 0 bases, and 9 bases lay between the germline ends. The CDR3 protein is CASSRTSSGNTIYF. As DNA, the CDR3 is TGTGCCAGCAGTAGGACTAGCTCTGGAAACACCATATATTTT.

V is TRBV5-7 and J is TRBJ2-7; 7 bases agree with TRBD1. TRBV5-7 has ORF status, its function being uncertain. Germline trimming cut 0 bases from V and 0 bases from J; bases unmatched to any gene: 12. The CDR3 has 18 amino acids. The CDR3 DNA is TGTGCCAGCAGCTTGGATTCCCCCGACAGGGCTTACTCCTACGAGCAGTACTTC. Amino acids: CASSLDSPDRAYSYEQYF.

The chain couples TRBV18 to TRBJ1-5; D may be TRBD1 (6 bases). The CDR3 sequence is 16 residues long. In germline, CDR1 is KGHSH, CDR2 LQKENI. The V end lost 4 bases, the J end lost 0 bases, and 13 bases lay between the germline ends. The CDR3 coding sequence is TGTGCCAGCTCACTTGGACAGATGAATAGCAATCAGCCCCAGCATTTT. This translates into CASSLGQMNSNQPQHF.

This clone was detected once. The gene calls are TRBV19 and TRBJ2-1; TRBD2 agrees at 9 bases. The junction had 7 bases not matched to a gene; V was cut back by 7 bases and J by 6 bases. This CDR3 comprises 14 residues. CDR1 LNHDA and CDR2 SQIVND come from the germline V gene (reference sequence). The CDR3 protein is CASNSAGGGNEQFF. The CDR3 DNA reads as TGTGCCAGTAATTCAGCGGGGGGAGGCAATGAGCAGTTCTTC.

The chain joins TRBV6-1 to TRBJ2-7; the D is unclear. This CDR3 contains 11 residues. CDR1 MNHNS and CDR2 SASEGT come from the germline V gene. V shed 4 bases and J shed 5 bases, with 6 bases lying between them. CDR3 loop: CASSVYNEQYF. The DNA for the CDR3 is TGTGCCAGCAGTGTGTACAACGAGCAGTACTTC.

Points on this clone: Other DNA sequences within the sample encode an identical CDR3. The V and J genes are TRBV18 and TRBJ2-1; D gene ambiguous. The germline V gene has CDR1 KGHSH and CDR2 LQKENI. V was shortened by 0 bases and J by 4 bases, with 4 bases between the two germline ends. The CDR3 has 13 amino acids. The CDR3 coding sequence is TGTGCCAGCTCACCACCGGGATACAATGAGCAGTTCTTC. The encoded protein is CASSPPGYNEQFF. Filled out from reference TRBV18 and TRBJ2-1, the complete variable domain reads NAGVMQNPRHLVRRRGQEARLRCSPMKGHSHVYWYRQLPEEGLKFMVYLQKENIIDESGMPKERFSAEFPKEGPSILRIQQVVRGDSAAYFCASSPPGYNEQFFGPGTRLTVL.

The chain uses TRBV7-9 and TRBJ2-3; 15 bases line up with TRBD2. The ends lost 5 bases at V and 6 bases at J; junction bases unmatched: 12. The CDR3 runs to 18 residues. In germline, CDR1 is SEHNR, CDR2 FQNEAQ (reference sequence). The CDR3 loop reads CASSPGLAGGPGVDTQYF. The CDR3 DNA is TGTGCCAGCAGCCCAGGACTAGCGGGAGGGCCAGGGGTGGATACGCAGTATTTT.

The V and J genes are TRBV7-9 and TRBJ1-1, with D possibly TRBD1 on 5 matching bases. Trimming took off 2 bases at V and 3 bases at J, with 13 bases between the two ends. Germline values: CDR1 SEHNR, CDR2 FQNEAQ (reference sequence). The CDR3 sequence is 15 residues long. CDR3 in DNA: TGTGCCAGCAGCTTAAGTCAGGGCGTCGACACTGAAGCTTTCTTT. Translating gives CASSLSQGVDTEAFF.

Regarding this clone: The same CDR3 also results from other DNA sequences found in this sample. This chain joins TRBV5-1 and TRBJ2-3; D perhaps matches TRBD2 (6 bases). V lost 4 bases and J lost 1, with 10 bases in between. Germline V gene sequence: CDR1 SGHRS, CDR2 YFSETQ. This CDR3 has 14 amino acids. The CDR3 loop reads CASSRGGGTDTQYF. As DNA, the CDR3 is TGCGCCAGCAGCCGAGGAGGGGGCACAGATACGCAGTATTTT.

Of note for this clone: The sample has other DNA sequences that encode this CDR3 too. The V and J genes are TRBV14 and TRBJ1-6; D is uncertain. The germline V and J ends were trimmed by 0 bases and 7 bases, with 7 bases remaining between them. CDR3 size: 14 residues. Per germline, CDR1 SGHDN and CDR2 FVKESK. CDR3: CASSQDLGNSPLHF. DNA for the CDR3: TGTGCCAGCAGCCAAGATTTAGGGAATTCACCCCTCCACTTT.

This clone was detected only once. The rearrangement joins TRBV20-1 to TRBJ2-3; no firm D call. CDR1 is DFQATT, CDR2 SNEGSKA, per germline (reference sequence). The CDR3 covers 10 residues. V dropped 3 bases and J dropped 12 bases, with 10 bases sitting between them. The chain's CDR3 is CSARSNPQYF. In nucleotides, the CDR3 is TGCAGTGCTAGGAGTAACCCCCAGTATTTT.

This rearrangement joins TRBV11-2 to TRBJ1-6; the D gene is possibly TRBD1 (5 bases). The CDR3 is made up of 15 amino acids. The ends were cut back, 7 bases at V and 9 bases at J, with 19 bases in the middle. CDR1 and CDR2 from the germline V gene are SGHAT and FQNNGV. CDR3 in amino acids: CASTQAQAWTSPLHF. In nucleotides, the CDR3 is TGTGCCAGCACCCAAGCACAGGCTTGGACTTCACCCCTCCACTTT.

The chain links TRBV7-3 to TRBJ1-4; D might be TRBD1 (5 bases). CDR3 length: 15 amino acids. The V end was cut by 5 bases, the J end by 5 bases, with 15 bases between. Germline CDR1 is SGHTA and CDR2 is FQGTGA. The CDR3 loop is CASSPSGGSNEKLFF. The CDR3 DNA reads as TGTGCCAGCAGCCCCTCGGGGGGATCGAATGAAAAACTGTTTTTT.

The chain couples TRBV28 to TRBJ1-3; no clear D. V was shortened by 7 bases and J by 2 bases, with 6 bases between the two germline ends. The CDR3 sequence is 12 residues long. CDR1 and CDR2 from the germline V gene are MDHEN and SYDVKM. CDR3 amino acids: CASTKTGNTIYF. The CDR3 DNA follows: TGTGCCAGCACCAAGACTGGAAACACCATATATTTT.

The V call is TRBV10-1, the J call TRBJ2-7, with D possibly TRBD2 on 6 matching bases. This CDR3 spans 14 amino acids. With 3 bases removed from V and 2 bases from J, the gap between germline ends came to 11 bases. In germline, CDR1 is WNHNN, CDR2 SYGVQD (reference sequence). CDR3 amino acids: CASSEDGGTYEQYF. DNA of the CDR3: TGCGCCAGCAGTGAAGACGGGGGTACCTACGAGCAGTACTTC.

The rearrangement joins TRBV5-4 to TRBJ2-3; the D gene is possibly TRBD2 (6 bases). Germline V gene data show CDR1 as SGHNT and CDR2 as YYREEE (reference sequence). Trimming pared 5 bases from V and 6 bases from J, leaving 22 bases between. CDR3 length: 16 amino acids. The CDR3 reads CASSPSPGAGMDTQYF. CDR3 bases: TGTGCCAGCAGTCCTAGTCCCGGGGCGGGAATGGATACGCAGTATTTT.

The chain has TRBV10-3 and TRBJ2-1, with 9 bases that match TRBD1. The V gene end was trimmed by 10 bases and the J gene end by 9 bases; junction bases not matched to a gene: 13. In germline, CDR1 is ENHRY, CDR2 SYGVKD. This CDR3 contains 14 residues. The CDR3 is CATWRTGESGEQFF. CDR3 DNA sequence: TGTGCCACCTGGCGGACAGGGGAGTCGGGTGAGCAGTTCTTC.

This rearrangement joins TRBV7-9 to TRBJ2-5; tentatively, D is TRBD1 (5 bases). Germline CDR1 is SEHNR and CDR2 is FQNEAQ (reference sequence). V was pared by 8 bases and J by 5 bases, with 12 bases between. The CDR3 is 12 amino acids. CDR3 nucleotides: TGTGCCAGCGGGTCCTACAGGGAGACCCAGTACTTC. This encodes CASGSYRETQYF.

The chain carries TRBV29-1 and TRBJ2-3; possible D gene TRBD2, 5 bases. The CDR3 runs 13 residues. Trimming pared 4 bases from V and 6 bases from J, leaving 14 bases between. Germline V gives CDR1 SQVTM, CDR2 ANQGSEA. This chain's CDR3 is CSVAGRTSDTQYF. The DNA of the CDR3 is TGCAGCGTTGCCGGTCGGACTTCGGATACGCAGTATTTT.

The chain recombines TRBV7-8 with TRBJ2-7; the match to TRBD1 covers 7 bases. The CDR3 extends over 14 amino acids. Losses at the gene ends were 5 bases for V and 4 bases for J; bases not matched to a gene: 8. Germline V gives CDR1 SGHVS, CDR2 FQNEAQ. The CDR3, as DNA: TGTGCCAGCAGCCAAAGGGGGCCTACGTACGAGCAGTACTTC. Amino acid sequence: CASSQRGPTYEQYF.